Listed below are T cell receptor beta chains from one sample, sequenced in a study of monozygotic twins with inflammatory bowel disease. TCRdb reprocessed the 5' RACE reads, keeping one entry per CDR3 protein, no DNA. The sample totals 300,000 to 400,000 distinct CDR3 sequences. The sequencing input was blood. All receptors derive from a human donor with ulcerative colitis or Crohn's disease, or a healthy co-twin of an affected twin (not recorded which). The CDR3 runs from the conserved cysteine through the conserved F or W.

v_gene: TRBV28; j_gene: TRBJ2-7; len: 13; CDR3aa: CASSFRSDYEQYF
v_gene: TRBV6-5; j_gene: TRBJ1-2; len: 14; CDR3aa: CTSSYVVGANGYTF
v_gene: TRBV6-5; j_gene: TRBJ1-2; len: 14; CDR3aa: CASSWDSTNYGYTF
v_gene: TRBV12-3/TRBV12-4; j_gene: TRBJ2-6; len: 16; CDR3aa: CASSLDRGLGANVLTF
v_gene: TRBV2; j_gene: TRBJ1-5; len: 14; CDR3aa: CASTAGSRDQPQHF
v_gene: TRBV27; j_gene: TRBJ2-2; len: 14; CDR3aa: CASSFMTGTGELFF
v_gene: TRBV24-1; j_gene: TRBJ2-1; len: 17; CDR3aa: CATSDITSTGKVNEQFF
v_gene: TRBV12-3/TRBV12-4; j_gene: TRBJ2-5; len: 13; CDR3aa: CASRGTPQETQYF
v_gene: TRBV12-3/TRBV12-4; j_gene: TRBJ1-2; len: 13; CDR3aa: CASSLRQGQGYTF
v_gene: TRBV27; j_gene: TRBJ1-2; len: 16; CDR3aa: CASSPTGTGGWYGYTF
v_gene: TRBV6-5; j_gene: TRBJ2-7; len: 12; CDR3aa: CASSSGFYEQYF
v_gene: TRBV6-5; j_gene: TRBJ1-5; len: 13; CDR3aa: CASSPYRHQPQHF
v_gene: TRBV7-9; j_gene: TRBJ2-2; len: 12; CDR3aa: CASSPSPGELFF
v_gene: TRBV24-1; j_gene: TRBJ2-5; len: 15; CDR3aa: CATSVGGTGQETQYF
v_gene: TRBV5-5; j_gene: TRBJ2-4; len: 14; CDR3aa: CASSSPGPENIQYF
v_gene: TRBV5-1; j_gene: TRBJ1-6; len: 14; CDR3aa: CASRGTGFDFPLHF
v_gene: TRBV6-2/TRBV6-3; j_gene: TRBJ2-2; len: 14; CDR3aa: CASSRTGGTGELFF
v_gene: TRBV20-1; j_gene: TRBJ2-3; len: 15; CDR3aa: CSAHGGASGTDTQYF
v_gene: TRBV7-6; j_gene: TRBJ2-4; len: 13; CDR3aa: CASSLDRVSIQYF
v_gene: TRBV5-1; j_gene: TRBJ2-7; len: 17; CDR3aa: CASSSTVGGGAVYEQYF
v_gene: TRBV6-5; j_gene: TRBJ1-5; len: 12; CDR3aa: CASSNPNQPQHF
v_gene: TRBV12-3/TRBV12-4; j_gene: TRBJ2-5; len: 11; CDR3aa: CASSLGTAQYF
v_gene: TRBV7-2; j_gene: TRBJ2-1; len: 15; CDR3aa: CASSLALNDWDEQFF
v_gene: TRBV5-1; j_gene: TRBJ2-7; len: 13; CDR3aa: CASREKESYEQYF
v_gene: TRBV27; j_gene: TRBJ2-7; len: 18; CDR3aa: CASSPSAGTGVLRGEQYF
v_gene: TRBV5-1; j_gene: TRBJ1-3; len: 14; CDR3aa: CASSLMDRRNTIYF
v_gene: TRBV6-1; j_gene: TRBJ2-3; len: 15; CDR3aa: CASSPLGGGASTQYF
v_gene: TRBV2; j_gene: TRBJ1-5; len: 15; CDR3aa: CASRRDRVGNQPQHF
v_gene: TRBV7-9; j_gene: TRBJ2-7; len: 15; CDR3aa: CASSLGVGQNYEQYF
v_gene: TRBV20-1; j_gene: TRBJ1-5; len: 14; CDR3aa: CSATSDRVDQPQHF
v_gene: TRBV5-1; j_gene: TRBJ2-2; len: 16; CDR3aa: CASSPQGGGNTGELFF
v_gene: TRBV12-3/TRBV12-4; j_gene: TRBJ2-5; len: 13; CDR3aa: CASRDYRRETQYF
v_gene: TRBV5-1; j_gene: TRBJ2-7; len: 14; CDR3aa: CASSFFQGTYEQYF
v_gene: TRBV9; j_gene: TRBJ1-6; len: 14; CDR3aa: CASSLDRSNSPLHF
v_gene: TRBV5-8; j_gene: TRBJ1-2; len: 17; CDR3aa: CASSLWIPDRLGHGYTF
v_gene: TRBV6-5; j_gene: TRBJ2-6; len: 17; CDR3aa: CASSYGGRYSGANVLTF
v_gene: TRBV7-6; j_gene: TRBJ2-3; len: 15; CDR3aa: CASSPRAGRTDTQYF
v_gene: TRBV3-1; j_gene: TRBJ1-2; len: 12; CDR3aa: CASSQDSRGTCF
v_gene: TRBV6-1; j_gene: TRBJ2-2; len: 14; CDR3aa: CASSPGWHTGELFF
v_gene: TRBV7-2; j_gene: TRBJ2-1; len: 13; CDR3aa: CASSLGRVGEQFF
v_gene: TRBV29-1; j_gene: TRBJ2-5; len: 13; CDR3aa: CSVGNWSQETQYF
v_gene: TRBV7-9; j_gene: TRBJ2-6; len: 15; CDR3aa: CASTPKNSGANVLTF
v_gene: TRBV11-2; j_gene: TRBJ2-7; len: 15; CDR3aa: CASSLELAGAYEQYF
v_gene: TRBV4-3; j_gene: TRBJ2-7; len: 15; CDR3aa: CASSHYREQYYEQYF
v_gene: TRBV4-1; j_gene: TRBJ1-5; len: 13; CDR3aa: CASSQGGPSPQHF
v_gene: TRBV7-2; j_gene: TRBJ1-2; len: 16; CDR3aa: CASSTHGQWNFYGYTF
v_gene: TRBV7-2; j_gene: TRBJ1-2; len: 13; CDR3aa: CASSDHRVGGYTF
v_gene: TRBV7-2; j_gene: TRBJ2-7; len: 14; CDR3aa: CASSWGQAVYEQYF
v_gene: TRBV20-1; j_gene: TRBJ2-3; len: 16; CDR3aa: CSARGTGQGYTDTQYF
v_gene: TRBV3-1; j_gene: TRBJ2-7; len: 22; CDR3aa: CASRGKRRTSGPFPLGSYEQYF
v_gene: TRBV20-1; j_gene: TRBJ1-6; len: 14; CDR3aa: CSAIPFGGNSPLHF
v_gene: TRBV5-1; j_gene: TRBJ1-1; len: 15; CDR3aa: CASMDPGQMNTEAFF
v_gene: TRBV7-2; j_gene: TRBJ2-3; len: 15; CDR3aa: CASSFGTGVADTQYF
v_gene: TRBV4-2; j_gene: TRBJ2-7; len: 14; CDR3aa: CASSQEGDSYEQYF
v_gene: TRBV5-1; j_gene: TRBJ1-6; len: 16; CDR3aa: CASRRGETSYNSPLHF